This T cell receptor (beta chain) is from a study of CD8+ T cells in alopecia areata. Turning to the study itself: It was oral tofacitinib, at 5 to 10 mg twice daily, that treated patients received. General study findings and limits: Among the cells sequenced in scalp samples are also the resident alphabeta T cells of normal skin. Expanded CD8+ clones among the top 100, and scalp clonality, were significantly decreased by tofacitinib.

Following RNA extraction, reverse transcription yielded cDNA that acted as the sequencing template. TCRdb's table, derived via immunoSEQ multiplex PCR, lists solely in-frame clones and lacks some. The sample shows 120,000 to 150,000 clones, around 87% of them seen only once. Germline lookup yields CDR1 SGDLS and CDR2 YYNGEE. V was trimmed by 0 bases and J by 3 bases, leaving 9 bases between them. This CDR3 is built from 14 residues. Comments on this clone: Its specificity is unknown.

As for treatment: oral pan-JAK inhibitor, 5-10 mg twice daily. The sequence came from a human donor with alopecia areata. Sequenced here: CD8+ T cells sorted from blood, sampled at week 4, from a patient treated with tofacitinib. The chain links TRBV9 to TRBJ1-2, with a tentative D call TRBD1 (5 bases). The CDR3 protein is CASSVGVGDYGYTF. The CDR3 DNA follows: TGTGCCAGCAGCGTAGGGGTAGGGGACTATGGCTACACCTTC.